The 25 T cell receptor beta chains presented below share a single source sample, sequenced in a study of blood T cell repertoires in COVID-19 (dated by TCRdb to the early 2020s). Receptor libraries were prepared by the immunoSEQ multiplex PCR assay. TCRdb's version of the immuneACCESS table is confined to in-frame rearrangements and falls short of the full clone set. An unresolved V gene accounts for under half of the shortfall where checked; the remainder is of unknown origin. The sample table records 200,000 or so clones; 87% of these occur just once. 1.9% of the sample rests with the top ten. Sequenced material: peripheral blood. Receptor source: a middle-aged man with active or convalescent COVID-19.

This clone was seen a handful of times. V and J are TRBV28 and TRBJ1-1; 7 nucleotides line up with TRBD1. Trimming cost V 5 bases and J 2 bases; bases outside gene matches: 8. CDR1 is MDHEN, CDR2 SYDVKM, per germline. CDR3 length equals 15 residues. CDR3 amino acids: CASSDSGQLNTEAFF. In DNA form, the CDR3 reads TGTGCCAGCAGTGACTCGGGACAGCTCAACACTGAAGCTTTCTTT. Variable domain in full (rest from reference TRBV28 and TRBJ1-1): DVKVTQSSRYLVKRTGEKVFLECVQDMDHENMFWYRQDPGLGLRLIYFSYDVKMKEKGDIPEGYSVSREKKERFSLILESASTNQTSMYLCASSDSGQLNTEAFFGQGTRLTVV.

The genes are TRBV5-4 and TRBJ2-7; perhaps TRBD2 as D (6 bases). There are 16 residues in the CDR3. Trimming cost V 4 bases and J 2 bases, with 19 bases left between them. From germline, CDR1 is SGHNT and CDR2 YYREEE (reference sequence). This chain's CDR3 is CASSVHAGTATYEQYF. CDR3 coding DNA: TGTGCCAGCAGCGTACACGCGGGGACTGCTACCTACGAGCAGTACTTC.

The chain uses TRBV24-1 and TRBJ1-1; D gene ambiguous. The CDR3 is made up of 13 amino acids. Trimming shortened V by 9 bases and J by 2 bases, and 12 bases separated the two germline ends. In germline, CDR1 is KGHDR, CDR2 SFDVKD. The CDR3 nucleotides are TGTGCCACCGTGGGCGATGGAAACACTGAAGCTTTCTTT. Translation gives CATVGDGNTEAFF.

The V call is TRBV27, the J call TRBJ1-1; D remains unclear. CDR3 length equals 12 residues. In germline, CDR1 is MNHEY, CDR2 SMNVEV (reference sequence). V was cut by 10 bases and J by 11 bases, with 20 bases left in between. The CDR3 region has the DNA TGTGCCAACATCATAAATGATGGGCGCGCTTTCTTT. Translating it yields CANIINDGRAFF.

The chain is built from TRBV6-5 and TRBJ1-5, with 9 bases that match TRBD1. The trim removed 8 bases at V and 6 bases at J, leaving 5 bases unmatched. The germline V gene has CDR1 MNHEY and CDR2 SVGAGI. The CDR3 is made up of 13 amino acids. CDR3 residues: CASGTGPPQPQHF. The DNA for the CDR3 is TGTGCCAGCGGGACAGGGCCACCTCAGCCCCAGCATTTT.

This clone was detected a few times. This chain uses TRBV7-8 with TRBJ1-1; 7 positions agree with TRBD1. The length of the CDR3 is 13 residues. Germline CDR1 reads SGHVS; CDR2 reads FQNEAQ. V lost 5 bases, J lost 7 bases, and 7 bases stayed unmatched. In nucleotides, the CDR3 is TGTGCCAGCAGCCTAAACCGACAGGGTGAAGCTTTCTTT. This translates into CASSLNRQGEAFF.

This chain uses TRBV5-4 with TRBJ2-7; TRBD1 agrees at 7 bases. Germline V gives CDR1 SGHNT, CDR2 YYREEE (reference sequence). V was clipped by 4 bases and J by 4 bases; unmatched bases: 11. The CDR3 is made up of 15 amino acids. CDR3: CASSPTPGQSYEQYF. In DNA, the CDR3 is TGTGCCAGCAGCCCAACTCCGGGACAGAGTTACGAGCAGTACTTC.

The chain combines TRBV28 with TRBJ2-7; 8 positions match TRBD1. The germline gives CDR1 MDHEN, CDR2 SYDVKM. The CDR3 contains 13 residues. Trimming took 4 bases from V and 5 from J; bases not matched to a gene: 4. CDR3 protein: CASSSDRADEQYF. CDR3 bases: TGTGCCAGCAGTTCGGACAGGGCTGACGAGCAGTACTTC.

The CDR3 region has the DNA TGTGCCAGCAGCTTTAGGGGGCGGACGAACACCGGGGAGCTGTTTTTT. It yields the protein CASSFRGRTNTGELFF. The chain recombines TRBV5-6 with TRBJ2-2; 7 positions agree with TRBD1. Germline CDR1 reads SGHDT; CDR2 reads YYEEEE. The CDR3 is made up of 16 amino acids. V lost 2 bases, J lost 0 bases, and 4 bases stayed unmatched.

This chain links TRBV18 with TRBJ1-1, with D perhaps matching TRBD1 (5 bases). Between the trimmed V and J ends, which lost 2 bases and 4 bases, there was a span of 11 bases. There are 14 residues in the CDR3. Germline assignment: CDR1 KGHSH and CDR2 LQKENI. CDR3 region: CASSPRGMITEAFF. The CDR3 DNA follows: TGTGCCAGCTCACCAAGGGGCATGATCACTGAAGCTTTCTTT.

The chain employs TRBV2 and TRBJ2-2; 14 bases are a match to TRBD2. CDR1 SNHLY and CDR2 FYNNEI come from the germline V gene. Trimming removed 7 bases from V and 7 bases from J; junction bases left unmatched: 2. The CDR3 contains 14 residues. The CDR3 DNA is TGTGCCAGCAAGGGACTAGCGGGAGTCGGGGAGCTGTTTTTT. Encoded protein: CASKGLAGVGELFF.

This sequence joins TRBV27 and TRBJ2-2; TRBD1 agrees at 7 bases. CDR3 size: 18 residues. Trimming took 0 bases from V and 4 from J; bases not matched to a gene: 11. Per germline, CDR1 MNHEY and CDR2 SMNVEV (reference sequence). Written as DNA, the CDR3 is TGTGCCAGCAGTTTATCGGTTGGGACAGAACGTGGCACCGGGGAGCTGTTTTTT. This translates into CASSLSVGTERGTGELFF.

This chain joins TRBV3-1 (or the pseudogene TRBV3-2) and TRBJ1-5; unclear D gene. Germline CDR1 is LGHDT and CDR2 is YNNKEL (reference sequence). This CDR3 has 20 amino acids. Trimming cost V 0 bases and J 0 bases, with 21 bases left between them. CDR3 sequence: CASSQDLGEPSAYSNQPQHF. CDR3 sequence (DNA): TGTGCCAGCAGCCAAGATCTCGGGGAACCGAGTGCTTATAGCAATCAGCCCCAGCATTTT.

This clone was counted a single time. V is TRBV2 and J is TRBJ1-2; TRBD1 matches 8 bases. Germline-derived CDR1 and CDR2 are SNHLY and FYNNEI. There are 14 residues in the CDR3. V shed 6 bases, J shed 7 bases, and the junction held 10 bases outside the gene matches. The DNA for the CDR3 is TGTGCCAGCAGCCCGACGACAGGGGCGCTTGGCTACACCTTC. The encoded protein is CASSPTTGALGYTF.

The chain links TRBV7-2 to TRBJ2-5, with TRBD1 as a possible D gene (6 bases). This CDR3 comprises 12 residues. With 4 bases removed from V and 7 bases from J, the gap between germline ends came to 10 bases. From germline, CDR1 is SGHTA and CDR2 FQGNSA. CDR3 nucleotides: TGTGCCAGCAGCTCACCACAGGGGACCCAGTACTTC. This gives the protein CASSSPQGTQYF.

The chain carries TRBV27 and TRBJ1-6, with D possibly matching TRBD1 (6 bases). The CDR3 covers 17 residues. CDR1 and CDR2 from the germline V gene are MNHEY and SMNVEV (reference sequence). V dropped 4 bases and J dropped 8 bases, with 21 bases sitting between them. The CDR3 is CASSSSQGWELYSPLHF. For the CDR3, the DNA is TGTGCCAGCAGTTCGTCACAGGGTTGGGAGCTTTATTCACCCCTCCACTTT.

The chain recombines TRBV6-5 with TRBJ1-4, with a tentative D call TRBD1 (5 bases). Germline CDR1 MNHEY, CDR2 SVGAGI. V lost 6 bases and J 6 bases, leaving 8 bases between the germline ends. This CDR3 has 12 amino acids. The CDR3 reads CASSWGHEKLFF. CDR3 bases: TGTGCCAGCAGCTGGGGCCATGAAAAACTGTTTTTT.

This chain uses TRBV10-3 with TRBJ2-7; the D is unclear. The V gene's germline CDR1 is ENHRY and CDR2 SYGVKD. The CDR3 covers 12 residues. Trimming removed 3 bases at V and 7 bases at J, with 10 bases between. CDR3 sequence reads: CAISDRGDEQYF. The DNA for the CDR3 is TGTGCCATCAGTGATCGAGGTGATGAGCAGTACTTC.

The chain joins TRBV6-5 to TRBJ2-1; D remains ambiguous. The CDR3 consists of 12 residues. The V end lost 6 bases, the J end lost 7 bases, and 10 bases lay between the germline ends. Germline V gives CDR1 MNHEY, CDR2 SVGAGI. The CDR3 sequence is CASSSDSNEQFF. DNA of the CDR3: TGTGCCAGCAGCTCAGATTCTAATGAGCAGTTCTTC.

The V and J genes are TRBV3-1 (or the pseudogene TRBV3-2) and TRBJ2-7; D gene ambiguous. CDR1 and CDR2 (germline): LGHDT, YNNKEL (reference sequence). The CDR3 contains 13 residues. The ends were cut back, 1 base at V and 3 bases at J, with 7 bases in the middle. The CDR3 region is CASSQAASYEQYF. CDR3 sequence (DNA): TGTGCCAGCAGCCAAGCTGCCAGCTACGAGCAGTACTTC.

The chain employs TRBV11-2 and TRBJ1-2; D not resolved. Trimming left V 4 bases short and J 5 bases short, with 14 bases between. Germline loops: CDR1 SGHAT, CDR2 FQNNGV. The CDR3 runs 14 residues. CDR3 sequence reads: CASSWAIGEYGYTF. The DNA of the CDR3 is TGTGCCAGCAGCTGGGCCATTGGGGAGTATGGCTACACCTTC.

This clone was detected only once. The CDR3: CASSAGGISTDTQYF. In DNA form, the CDR3 reads TGTGCCAGCAGCGCCGGGGGGATTAGCACAGATACGCAGTATTTT. The chain carries TRBV5-4 and TRBJ2-3; 7 bases align to TRBD2. V gave up 4 bases and J gave up 0 bases; unmatched junction bases: 5. The CDR3 is 15 residues long. Germline assignment: CDR1 SGHNT and CDR2 YYREEE (reference sequence).

The chain employs TRBV10-1 and TRBJ2-1, with 13 nucleotides matching TRBD2. CDR3 length equals 15 residues. The junction had 5 bases not matched to a gene; V was cut back by 7 bases and J by 5 bases. Germline assignment: CDR1 WNHNN and CDR2 SYGVQD (reference sequence). The CDR3 region has the DNA TGCGCCAGCAAAGAGGGGACTAGCGGGAACAATGAGCAGTTCTTC. It specifies CASKEGTSGNNEQFF.

J is TRBJ1-2 and V is TRBV30; possibly TRBD1 for D (6 bases). The CDR3 has 16 residues. Germline V gene sequence: CDR1 GTSNPN, CDR2 SVGIG (reference sequence). Deletions cut 2 bases from V and 0 bases from J, with 16 bases between. The CDR3 nucleotides are TGTGCCTGGAGTCCTTTGACAGGACTCTCTAACTATGGCTACACCTTC. Translation: CAWSPLTGLSNYGYTF.

The chain joins TRBV7-9 to TRBJ1-4, with 9 bases matching TRBD1. Germline V lookup: CDR1 SEHNR, CDR2 FQNEAQ (reference sequence). This CDR3 comprises 15 residues. The J segment lost 5 bases and the V segment lost 2 bases, leaving 3 bases of the junction unmatched. Here the CDR3 DNA reads TGTGCCAGCAGCTTACTACAGGGGGCGAATGAAAAACTGTTTTTT. Amino acids: CASSLLQGANEKLFF.